What follows is one T cell receptor (beta chain) and its context. As yet, its antigen is unknown. The data originate from a study of T cells in Graves' hyperthyroidism and ophthalmopathy. Study results and caveats: A model built on 13 V-J features separated ophthalmopathy from stable hyperthyroidism. In blood, most of the thyroid clonotypes expanded above 0.001 were also present.

Germline CDR1 and CDR2: MNHNS and SASEGT. V shed 5 bases and J shed 5 bases, with 12 bases lying between them. The CDR3 contains 14 residues. What was amplified from RNA transcripts were TCR beta CDR3 regions. RT-PCR in the first round (using the HTBI primer set) targeted the TCR CDR3. TCRdb ran MiXCR on the multiplex PCR reads and lists one entry per CDR3 protein. Of hundreds of thousands of distinct CDR3 sequences listed, approximately 25% are singletons. The sequenced sample consisted of blood. The clonotype originates from a man aged 50 to 60 with Graves' hyperthyroidism. The chain combines TRBV6-1 with TRBJ2-2; TRBD1 is a possible D gene (5 bases). CDR3 loop: CASSQTAATGELFF. In DNA form, the CDR3 reads TGTGCCAGCAGTCAGACAGCAGCGACCGGGGAGCTGTTTTTT.